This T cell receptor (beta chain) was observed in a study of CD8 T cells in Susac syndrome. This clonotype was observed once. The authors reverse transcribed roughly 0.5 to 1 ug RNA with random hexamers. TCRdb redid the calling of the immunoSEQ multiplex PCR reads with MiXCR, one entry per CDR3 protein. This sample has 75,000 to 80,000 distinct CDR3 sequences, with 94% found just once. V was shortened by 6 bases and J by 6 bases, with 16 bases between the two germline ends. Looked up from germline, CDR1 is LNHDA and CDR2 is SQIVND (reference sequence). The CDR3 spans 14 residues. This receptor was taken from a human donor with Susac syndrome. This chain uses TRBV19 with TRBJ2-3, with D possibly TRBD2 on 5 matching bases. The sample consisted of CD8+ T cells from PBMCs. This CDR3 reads CASSAGRTADTQYF. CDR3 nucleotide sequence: TGTGCCAGTAGCGCGGGTCGAACGGCGGATACGCAGTATTTT.